A single sample gave rise to the 27 T cell receptor beta chains below, sequenced in a study of T cell clonality in common variable immunodeficiency. The assay was immunoSEQ multiplex PCR, and TCRdb's table has in-frame clones only and misses some. The specimen has over 55,000 clones, none found just once. Sequencing was carried out using peripheral blood mononuclear cells. Every receptor here comes from a person between 18 and 69 years old in good health.

At least ten counts were recorded for this clone. The read terminates 3 residues ahead of where the CDR3 ends, so the germline J gene completes it. The chain has TRBV12-3 or TRBV12-4 and TRBJ2-7; 8 bases match TRBD2. The CDR3 covers 15 residues. With 4 bases clipped from V and 3 bases from J, the junction kept 8 bases outside the gene matches. The CDR3 reads CASSSRAGADYEQYF. CDR3 bases read: TGTGCCAGCAGTTCAAGAGCGGGAGCGGACTACGAG.

This clone was recorded at least ten times. At one end, the junction sequence differs from germline, possibly due to a read error. Sequencing ends 3 residues short of the CDR3 end; the germline J gene provides the rest. The chain carries TRBV7-7 and TRBJ2-3; 7 positions match TRBD2. This CDR3 comprises 15 residues. Germline assignment: CDR1 SSHAT and CDR2 FNYEAQ (reference sequence). CDR3 DNA, as far as it was read: TGTGCTAGCAGCCCAGCCCTGGCGGGAGCTGATACG. This encodes CASSPALAGADT. The complete CDR3 protein is CASSPALAGADTQYF.

This clone was seen ten or more times. The read halts 3 residues ahead of the CDR3 end, with the missing end drawn from the germline J gene. J is TRBJ1-2 and V is TRBV20-1; D perhaps matches TRBD1 (5 bases). V was shortened by 3 bases and J by 4 bases, with 15 bases between the two germline ends. Germline values: CDR1 DFQATT, CDR2 SNEGSKA (reference sequence). The CDR3 consists of 14 residues. The sequenced CDR3 bases are TGCAGTGCTAGGGTGTGGGGGGAAATCTATGGC. Its protein is CSARVWGEIYG. The entire CDR3 reads CSARVWGEIYGYTF.

This clone was counted at least ten times. The sequenced fragment ends 3 residues before the CDR3 boundary, so the rest is inferred from the germline J gene. The chain couples TRBV7-8 to TRBJ1-1; TRBD1 might be the D (5 bases). V was pared by 5 bases and J by 1 base, with 14 bases between. From germline, CDR1 is SGHVS and CDR2 FQNEAQ. The CDR3 has 15 residues. The CDR3 here is CASSQSPTGNTEAFF. The CDR3 DNA, read in part, is TGTGCCAGCAGCCAAAGCCCCACAGGGAACACTGAA.

This clone was observed many times. CDR3 DNA, as far as it was read: TGTGCCAGCTCACCACCCCACAGCTCCTACGAG. It specifies CASSPPHSSYE. The entire CDR3 protein is CASSPPHSSYEQYF. The chain has TRBV18 and TRBJ2-7; no clear D. The missing CDR3 end, 3 residues past where the read stops, is filled in from the germline J gene. There are 14 residues in the CDR3. Germline V gene sequence: CDR1 KGHSH, CDR2 LQKENI. Trimming cost V 0 bases and J 0 bases, with 6 bases left between them.

The sample holds many counts of this clone. The read ends 3 residues early relative to the CDR3; the germline J gene fills the gap. The genes are TRBV2 and TRBJ2-5; 11 positions match TRBD2. CDR1 is SNHLY, CDR2 FYNNEI, per germline. V was clipped by 7 bases and J by 4 bases; unmatched bases: 8. The CDR3 totals 15 residues. CDR3 amino acids: CASKNRLAGGETQYF. The part of the CDR3 DNA that was read is TGTGCCAGCAAGAACCGTCTAGCGGGAGGAGAGACC.

This clone came up many times. From the germline J gene comes the end of the CDR3, since the read stops 3 residues before it. The chain is built from TRBV5-1 and TRBJ2-7; 10 nucleotides agree with TRBD1. Germline CDR1 reads SGHRS; CDR2 reads YFSETQ. The CDR3 sequence is 17 residues long. Trimming took 1 base from V and 3 from J; bases not matched to a gene: 10. The CDR3 reads CASSLLGWGQGNYEQYF. CDR3 DNA (partial): TGCGCCAGCAGCTTGTTGGGATGGGGACAGGGGAACTACGAG.

A few counts support this clone. The sequenced fragment ends 3 residues before the CDR3 boundary, so the rest is inferred from the germline J gene. This chain connects TRBV19 to TRBJ2-1, with 8 bases that match TRBD1. This CDR3 is built from 13 residues. V was pared by 5 bases and J by 9 bases, with 6 bases of the junction left unmatched. Germline CDR1 reads LNHDA; CDR2 reads SQIVND (reference sequence). CDR3: CASSVGRGPEQFF. CDR3 DNA (partial): TGTGCCAGTAGTGTGGGCAGGGGGCCTGAG.

The table lists this clone with many counts. The read gets to within 3 residues of the CDR3 end, and the germline J gene fills in the rest. The rearrangement uses TRBV5-4 and TRBJ2-1; the D is unclear. Germline CDR1 and CDR2: SGHNT and YYREEE (reference sequence). The CDR3 loop spans 12 amino acids. The V end was cut by 0 bases, the J end by 9 bases, with 7 bases between. The CDR3 reads CASSLGVSEQFF. The CDR3 bases that were read are TGTGCCAGCAGCTTGGGCGTGTCTGAG.

At least ten counts were recorded for this clone. The read is 3 residues too short to cover the CDR3 end, so that end is filled in from the germline J gene. This chain joins TRBV11-2 and TRBJ1-6, with D perhaps TRBD1 (6 bases). Trimming stripped 6 bases from V and 10 bases from J, with 13 bases between. The length of the CDR3 is 13 residues. The germline gives CDR1 SGHAT, CDR2 FQNNGV. CDR3 residues: CASSQQGGSPLHF. The part of the CDR3 DNA that was read is TGTGCCAGCAGTCAACAGGGTGGCTCACCC.

This clone has a count of ten or more. At one end the junction does not follow the germline gene, possibly because of a read error. The read ends 3 residues early relative to the CDR3; the germline J gene fills the gap. This chain joins TRBV4-2 and TRBJ2-1, with TRBD1 identical over 9 bases. Germline values: CDR1 LGHNA, CDR2 YNFKEQ. The CDR3 contains 15 residues. CDR3 sequence reads: CASSQDRGFSNEQFF. The covered CDR3 bases are TGCGCCAGCAGCCAAGACAGGGGGTTTTCAAATGAG.

This clone has a count of ten or more. The read is 3 residues too short to cover the CDR3 end, so that end is filled in from the germline J gene. V usage is TRBV7-9 and J usage is TRBJ1-3; TRBD1 matches 9 bases. This CDR3 is built from 14 residues. Germline V gene data show CDR1 as SEHNR and CDR2 as FQNEAQ (reference sequence). CDR3 amino acids: CASSLWDRDHRIYF. Incomplete CDR3 DNA: TGTGCCAGCAGCTTATGGGACAGGGACCATAGG.

At least ten counts were recorded for this clone. The read ends 3 residues shy of where the CDR3 ends; the end is completed using the germline J gene. The chain is built from TRBV19 and TRBJ1-3, with D perhaps TRBD1 (6 bases). The CDR3 spans 16 residues. Germline V gene data show CDR1 as LNHDA and CDR2 as SQIVND (reference sequence). V dropped 3 bases and J dropped 0 bases, with 12 bases sitting between them. This CDR3 reads CASSIPGVGSGNTIYF. The sequenced CDR3 bases are TGTGCCAGTAGTATCCCAGGGGTTGGCTCTGGAAACACC.

This clone was observed many times. The read is 3 residues too short to cover the CDR3 end, so that end is filled in from the germline J gene. The genes are TRBV12-3 or TRBV12-4 and TRBJ2-1; 8 nucleotides align to TRBD1. The CDR3 has 14 amino acids. V shed 4 bases, J shed 9 bases, and the junction held 8 bases outside the gene matches. The sequenced part of the CDR3 DNA is TGTGCCAGCAGTTCGACAGACAGGGGTTTTGAG. Its translation: CASSSTDRGFE. The whole CDR3 protein is CASSSTDRGFEQFF.

This clone was picked up many times. The observed sequence ends 3 residues before the CDR3 terminus, with the missing tail filled in from the germline J gene. This chain connects TRBV7-8 to TRBJ1-5, with 8 bases lining up with TRBD1. Germline V gene data show CDR1 as SGHVS and CDR2 as FQNEAQ. With 3 bases clipped from V and 7 bases from J, the junction kept 5 bases outside the gene matches. CDR3 length: 14 residues. The sequenced CDR3 bases are TGTGCCAGCAGCTTTTCAGGGGGCCCCCAGCCC. This gives the protein CASSFSGGPQP. The complete CDR3 reads CASSFSGGPQPQHF.

This clone was counted many times. The read is 3 residues too short to cover the CDR3 end, so that end is filled in from the germline J gene. The rearrangement joins TRBV20-1 to TRBJ1-1; TRBD1 matches 9 bases. In germline, CDR1 is DFQATT, CDR2 SNEGSKA (reference sequence). The CDR3 is made up of 12 amino acids. J lost 5 bases, V lost 6 bases, and 4 bases had no gene match. The CDR3 DNA, read in part, is TGCAGTGCCCGGGACAGGGAGACTGAA. It translates to CSARDRETE. The whole CDR3 sequence is CSARDRETEAFF.

This clone was picked up many times. The read ends 3 residues early relative to the CDR3; the germline J gene fills the gap. The chain joins TRBV7-8 to TRBJ1-1, with 8 bases matching TRBD1. Germline-derived CDR1 and CDR2 are SGHVS and FQNEAQ. With V trimmed by 5 bases and J by 4 bases, 0 bases remained unmatched. This CDR3 is built from 12 residues. Incomplete CDR3 DNA: TGTGCCAGCAGCGACAGGGGCACTGAA. This sequence encodes CASSDRGTE. The complete CDR3 protein is CASSDRGTEAFF.

This clone was observed at least ten times. Sequencing ends 3 residues short of the CDR3 end; the germline J gene provides the rest. The chain joins TRBV7-9 to TRBJ2-3; 7 bases fit TRBD2. From germline, CDR1 is SEHNR and CDR2 FQNEAQ (reference sequence). The CDR3 spans 15 residues. Unmatched junction bases numbered 7, after V lost 2 bases and J lost 5 bases. The CDR3 spells CASSLSAASGDTQYF. Incomplete CDR3 DNA: TGTGCCAGCAGCTTATCGGCCGCTAGCGGAGATACG.

This clone came up many times. The CDR3 DNA, read in part, is TGCAGTGCTAGTATCAGCAAAAACATT. Translation: CSASISKNI. The entire CDR3 protein reads CSASISKNIQYF. The chain combines TRBV20-1 with TRBJ2-4; D uncertain. The read falls 3 residues short of the CDR3 end, and the missing part is taken from the germline J gene. Germline V gene lookup returns CDR1 DFQATT and CDR2 SNEGSKA (reference sequence). Trimming stripped 3 bases from V and 3 bases from J, with 6 bases between. This CDR3 has 12 amino acids.

This clone has more than one count but fewer than ten. From the germline J gene comes the end of the CDR3, since the read stops 3 residues before it. The rearrangement uses TRBV6-1 and TRBJ1-3; D unclear. Per the germline V gene, CDR1 is MNHNS and CDR2 is SASEGT. The CDR3 consists of 15 residues. V lost 1 base and J 4 bases, leaving 11 bases between the germline ends. The CDR3 DNA, read in part, is TGTGCCAGCAGTGAAGGAAGGTTTACGGGAAACACC. Translating gives CASSEGRFTGNT. The full CDR3 sequence reads CASSEGRFTGNTIYF.

This clone came up many times. The read gets to within 3 residues of the CDR3 end, and the germline J gene fills in the rest. V is TRBV28 and J is TRBJ2-5; 7 nucleotides align to TRBD2. The CDR3 sequence is 15 residues long. With V trimmed by 10 bases and J by 1 base, 12 bases remained unmatched. Germline V gene data show CDR1 as MDHEN and CDR2 as SYDVKM. The CDR3 protein is CATLSVGGVQETQYF. The CDR3 DNA, read in part, is TGTGCCACCCTCTCAGTGGGGGGGGTCCAAGAGACC.

As regards this clone: The read stops 3 residues short of the end of the CDR3; the missing end is completed from the germline J gene. The chain employs TRBV2 and TRBJ2-3; 14 nucleotides align to TRBD2. The CDR3 length is 16 residues. Losses at the gene ends were 7 bases for V and 4 bases for J; bases not matched to a gene: 7. Germline CDR1 reads SNHLY; CDR2 reads FYNNEI. The sequenced part of the CDR3 DNA is TGTGCCAGCACCAACCCGGGACTAGCGGGAGCAGATACG. Its translation: CASTNPGLAGADT. The full CDR3 reads CASTNPGLAGADTQYF.

In this sample, this clone turned up many times. Coverage ceases 3 residues before the CDR3 finishes, and the germline J gene fills in the end. V is TRBV20-1 and J is TRBJ1-4, with 7 bases lining up with TRBD1. The V gene end was trimmed by 4 bases and the J gene end by 7 bases; junction bases not matched to a gene: 6. The germline V gene encodes CDR1 DFQATT and CDR2 SNEGSKA (reference sequence). The CDR3 is 13 amino acids. The CDR3 sequence is CSATTGIGEKLFF. Incomplete CDR3 DNA: TGCAGTGCTACGACAGGGATAGGTGAAAAA.

This clone was seen many times. The read halts 3 residues ahead of the CDR3 end, with the missing end drawn from the germline J gene. The chain recombines TRBV19 with TRBJ2-6; 8 bases agree with TRBD2. From germline, CDR1 is LNHDA and CDR2 SQIVND (reference sequence). The ends lost 3 bases at V and 3 bases at J; junction bases unmatched: 16. The length of the CDR3 is 20 residues. CDR3 DNA (partial): TGTGCCAGTAGTATGTACCTTAGCGGGGACCCTTTACTTGGGGCCAACGTC. Its translation: CASSMYLSGDPLLGANV. The whole CDR3 protein is CASSMYLSGDPLLGANVLTF.

This clone was observed a few times. The sequence runs out 3 residues before the end of the CDR3; the remainder is reconstructed from the germline J gene. The V and J genes are TRBV18 and TRBJ2-1, with a weak D call TRBD2 (6 bases). The germline gives CDR1 KGHSH, CDR2 LQKENI. This CDR3 has 15 residues. V lost 4 bases and J 4 bases, leaving 14 bases between the germline ends. The covered CDR3 bases are TGTGCCAGCTCACAGACTAGTATGGGATACAATGAG. Its translation is CASSQTSMGYNE. The complete CDR3 protein is CASSQTSMGYNEQFF.

In this sample, this clone turned up many times. The read gets to within 3 residues of the CDR3 end, and the germline J gene fills in the rest. The rearrangement uses TRBV5-4 and TRBJ2-7, with TRBD1 matching 7 bases. CDR3 length: 15 amino acids. Germline V gene lookup returns CDR1 SGHNT and CDR2 YYREEE (reference sequence). J was trimmed by 1 base and V by 4 bases; bases with no gene match: 8. CDR3: CASSRIQGLSYEQYF. The sequenced part of the CDR3 DNA is TGTGCCAGCAGCAGAATACAGGGGCTATCCTACGAG.

This clone was recorded many times. The observed sequence ends 3 residues before the CDR3 terminus, with the missing tail filled in from the germline J gene. The J gene is TRBJ2-1, the V gene TRBV3-1 (or the pseudogene TRBV3-2); 11 bases fit TRBD2. Germline trimming cut 4 bases from V and 3 bases from J; bases unmatched to any gene: 2. CDR1 is LGHDT and CDR2 is YNNKEL in the germline V gene (reference sequence). This CDR3 is 15 amino acids long. The CDR3 loop is CASSRGTSGYNEQFF. Partial CDR3 DNA: TGTGCCAGCAGCCGTGGGACTAGCGGCTACAATGAG.